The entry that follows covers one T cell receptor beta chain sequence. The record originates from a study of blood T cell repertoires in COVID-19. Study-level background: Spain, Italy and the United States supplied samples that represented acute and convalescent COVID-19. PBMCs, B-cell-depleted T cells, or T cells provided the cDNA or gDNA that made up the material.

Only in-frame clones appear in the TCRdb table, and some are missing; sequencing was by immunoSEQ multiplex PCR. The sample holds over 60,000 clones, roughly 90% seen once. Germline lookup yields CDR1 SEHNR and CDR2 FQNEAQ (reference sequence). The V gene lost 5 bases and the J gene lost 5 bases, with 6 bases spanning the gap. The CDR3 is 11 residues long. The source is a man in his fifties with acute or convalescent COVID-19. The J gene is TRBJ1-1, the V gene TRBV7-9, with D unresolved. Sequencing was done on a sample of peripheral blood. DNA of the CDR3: TGTGCCAGCAGCCCCCAGACTGAAGCTTTCTTT. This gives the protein CASSPQTEAFF.